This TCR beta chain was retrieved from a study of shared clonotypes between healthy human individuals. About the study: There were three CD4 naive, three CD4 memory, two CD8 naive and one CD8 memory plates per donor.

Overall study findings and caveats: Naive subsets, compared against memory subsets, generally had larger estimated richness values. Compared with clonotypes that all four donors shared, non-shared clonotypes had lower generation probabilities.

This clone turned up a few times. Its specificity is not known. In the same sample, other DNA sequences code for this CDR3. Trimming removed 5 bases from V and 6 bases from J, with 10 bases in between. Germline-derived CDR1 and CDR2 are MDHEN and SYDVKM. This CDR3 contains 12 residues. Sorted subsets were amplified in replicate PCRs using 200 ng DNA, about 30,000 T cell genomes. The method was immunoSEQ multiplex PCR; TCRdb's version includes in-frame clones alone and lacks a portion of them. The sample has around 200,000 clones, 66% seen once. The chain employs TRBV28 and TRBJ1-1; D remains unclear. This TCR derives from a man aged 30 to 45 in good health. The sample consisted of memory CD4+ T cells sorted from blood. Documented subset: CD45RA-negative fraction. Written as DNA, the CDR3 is TGTGCCAGCAGTACACACGGCGCTGAAGCTTTCTTT. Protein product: CASSTHGAEAFF.